This TCR beta chain was retrieved from a study of blood T cell repertoires in COVID-19. The CDR3 sequence is 18 residues long. V lost 2 bases, J lost 3 bases, and 23 bases lay in between. Germline V gene data show CDR1 as SGHVS and CDR2 as FNYEAQ. Only in-frame clones appear in the TCRdb table, and some are missing; sequencing was by immunoSEQ multiplex PCR. There are approximately 200,000 clones in the sample; roughly nine tenths occur only once, and under 3% lies in the top ten. The specimen sequenced was peripheral blood. The chain employs TRBV7-6 and TRBJ2-7; possibly TRBD1 for D (5 bases). The TCR was taken from a woman aged 25 to 39 with active or convalescent COVID-19. CDR3 loop: CASSLFGASSPGFYEQYF. The CDR3 DNA sequence: TGTGCCAGCAGCTTATTTGGGGCGTCAAGCCCAGGATTCTACGAGCAGTACTTC. The whole variable domain, remainder taken from reference TRBV7-6 and TRBJ2-7, is GAGVSQSPRYKVTKRGQDVALRCDPISGHVSLYWYRQALGQGPEFLTYFNYEAQQDKSGLPNDRFSAERPEGSISTLTIQRTEQRDSAMYRCASSLFGASSPGFYEQYFGPGTRLTVT.